Following are 3 T cell receptor beta chains from one sample sequenced in a study of blood T cell repertoires in COVID-19. Using immunoSEQ multiplex PCR, the repertoire was profiled, and TCRdb retains in-frame clones only, with some absent. The sample holds 310,000 or so clones, approximately 88% seen once. Specimen: peripheral blood. Source of these receptors: a man younger than 40 with COVID-19, enrolled during active disease.

Regarding this clone: The same CDR3 also results from other DNA sequences found in this sample. This chain uses TRBV29-1 with TRBJ1-5; D uncertain. Germline CDR1 and CDR2: SQVTM and ANQGSEA. The V gene lost 4 bases and the J gene lost 5 bases, with 9 bases spanning the gap. The CDR3 runs to 12 residues. CDR3 residues: CSVGARDQPQHF. For the CDR3, the DNA is TGCAGCGTTGGGGCGCGGGATCAGCCCCAGCATTTT.

This clone was observed a few times. This rearrangement joins TRBV30 to TRBJ2-7; D may be TRBD2 (5 bases). Germline CDR1 is GTSNPN and CDR2 is SVGIG (reference sequence). V was pared by 0 bases and J by 3 bases, with 15 bases between. CDR3 size: 15 residues. The CDR3 region has the DNA TGTGCCTGGAGTGTAAGTCCGAGACTATTCTACGAGCAGTACTTC. Amino acid sequence: CAWSVSPRLFYEQYF.

The V call is TRBV19, the J call TRBJ2-7; D call uncertain. V lost 5 bases to trimming and J lost 1 base, with 9 bases between them. Per germline, CDR1 LNHDA and CDR2 SQIVND (reference sequence). The CDR3 is made up of 13 amino acids. CDR3 residues: CASSPARSYEQYF. Written as DNA, the CDR3 is TGTGCCAGTAGTCCCGCGAGGTCCTACGAGCAGTACTTC.